The 8 T cell receptor beta chains below all came from one sample that was sequenced in a study of shared clonotypes between healthy human individuals. TCRdb's copy holds only in-frame clones and misses some; the assay was immunoSEQ multiplex PCR. The sample has 2.3 million or so clones; approximately 95% are singletons. Material: naive CD4+ T cells from PBMCs. Specified subset: CD45RA+ positively selected. The source is a man aged 18 to 29 in good health. Some clones in this sample may be carry-over from other donors' samples.

This chain links TRBV10-3 with TRBJ2-1, with 11 bases aligning to TRBD2. Looked up from germline, CDR1 is ENHRY and CDR2 is SYGVKD. After removal of 5 bases from V and 3 bases from J, the junction contained 3 bases not matched to a gene. The CDR3 covers 15 residues. In DNA form, the CDR3 reads TGTGCCATCAGTCTGACTAGCGGGGTCTACAATGAGCAGTTCTTC. Its protein product is CAISLTSGVYNEQFF.

The chain uses TRBV5-1 and TRBJ2-5; 8 positions match TRBD2. The V segment lost 1 base and the J segment 5 bases; nucleotides outside the gene matches: 4. CDR3 length equals 14 residues. The germline CDR1 and CDR2 sequences are SGHRS and YFSETQ. The CDR3 DNA follows: TGCGCCAGCAGCTTGAGCGGGAGAGATGAGACCCAGTACTTC. The encoded protein is CASSLSGRDETQYF.

V usage is TRBV28 and J usage is TRBJ1-5; 7 nucleotides agree with TRBD1. Per germline, CDR1 MDHEN and CDR2 SYDVKM. This CDR3 is 15 amino acids long. V lost 6 bases and J lost 3; bases outside the gene matches: 8. Here the CDR3 reads CASRPRDRHNQPQHF. CDR3 in DNA: TGTGCCAGCAGGCCCCGGGACAGACACAATCAGCCCCAGCATTTT.

The V gene is TRBV15, the J gene TRBJ1-5; D perhaps matches TRBD1 (5 bases). This CDR3 spans 15 amino acids. The germline CDR1 and CDR2 sequences are LNHNV and YYDKDF (reference sequence). Between the trimmed V and J ends, which lost 0 bases and 5 bases, there was a span of 11 bases. The CDR3 region is CATSRDWGSDQPQHF. The CDR3 DNA reads as TGTGCCACCAGCAGAGATTGGGGGAGTGATCAGCCCCAGCATTTT.

This sequence joins TRBV7-6 and TRBJ2-2; the D gene is possibly TRBD1 (5 bases). V lost 8 bases to trimming and J lost 4 bases, with 17 bases between them. This CDR3 is 15 amino acids long. Germline V lookup: CDR1 SGHVS, CDR2 FNYEAQ. The DNA of the CDR3 is TGTGCCAGCTCCCTCAGGGTGTCGGCCACCGGGGAGCTGTTTTTT. Protein product: CASSLRVSATGELFF.

V is TRBV5-1 and J is TRBJ2-7, with 15 bases aligning to TRBD2. CDR3 length: 16 residues. V lost 1 base and J lost 3; bases outside the gene matches: 2. Germline CDR1 and CDR2: SGHRS and YFSETQ. The CDR3 loop reads CASSLLGLAGGYEQYF. For the CDR3, the DNA is TGCGCCAGCAGCTTGTTGGGACTAGCGGGAGGCTACGAGCAGTACTTC.

The rearrangement uses TRBV7-9 and TRBJ1-4, with a weak D call TRBD1 (5 bases). The CDR3 sequence is 15 residues long. Germline CDR1 SEHNR, CDR2 FQNEAQ (reference sequence). The V end was cut by 0 bases, the J end by 8 bases, with 13 bases between. The CDR3 DNA reads TGTGCCAGCAGCTTAGCGCGTCAGGGAGGAGAAAAACTGTTTTTT. This encodes CASSLARQGGEKLFF.

J is TRBJ1-2 and V is TRBV6-1, with TRBD1 matching 9 bases. CDR1 and CDR2 (germline): MNHNS, SASEGT. The ends lost 6 bases at V and 2 bases at J; junction bases unmatched: 7. The CDR3 loop spans 15 amino acids. The DNA of the CDR3 is TGTGCCAGCAGGTTACAGGGGGCCATAAACTATGGCTACACCTTC. Its protein is CASRLQGAINYGYTF.